Reported below is one TCR beta chain. This clonotype came up a few times. No antigen is known for it. Within one base of it there is no much larger clone, and no base qualities were kept. Preparation of the library involved 5' RACE. A second PCR of about 6 to 12 cycles was run with a J-beta primer mix and a sample-barcoded 5' primer. A template-switch 5' adaptor carrying 12 random nucleotides introduced a unique molecular identifier onto each TCR beta cDNA molecule. Each sample yielded at least 2.5 million CDR3-containing paired-end reads. The Mint cDNA synthesis kit, primed by a TRBC-specific oligonucleotide, was used to synthesize first-strand cDNA from all RNA. Following uracil-DNA glycosylase treatment, a first 18-cycle PCR with universal primers M1SS and BC2_uni_R was performed on all cDNA. As for the original processing: For normalization, 1 million high-quality reads, each with a distinct molecular identifier, were randomly selected from each sample. Instead of being binned into consensus sequences, reads that shared molecular identifiers were thrown out. CDR3 identification, clonotype clustering and error correction used MiTCR with a Q25 quality threshold and the strictest error-elimination algorithm. A nonparametric unseen species model with Euler transformation was used to estimate lower-bound total TCR beta diversity. TCRdb's own reprocessing of the public reads used fastp at Q25 and MiXCR and kept productive beta chains. Every entry covers one CDR3 protein and lists the most common genes and DNA from its rows. Here the V and J calls rest on TCRdb's processing, not on the authors' analysis. Across this sample there are 1,800,000 or so distinct CDR3 sequences, with approximately 39% seen only once. The ten biggest clones cover under 25% of the sample.

The cysteine opens and the phenylalanine closes a CDR3 of 16 amino acids. Of all the DNA, just the CDR3 is kept, 48 bases in frame from base 1. CDR1 and CDR2 are read off the germline V gene as SGDLS and YYNGEE. V is cut by 3 bases and J by 2 bases, and the space between the germline ends is 18 bases. Systemically healthy Caucasian individuals from Russia, roughly 40 in total and aged about 6 to 95 years, were included as donors. Each donor gave approximately 10 milliliters of peripheral blood, collected into EDTA-treated Vacutainer tubes. Ficoll-Paque density-gradient centrifugation was used to isolate PBMCs, with at least 7 million per sample. Trizol reagent was used to extract total RNA from PBMCs, with at least 6 micrograms per sample. Naive CD45RAhigh/CD27high T cell percentages were measured by flow cytometry on a PBMC aliquot from every donor. This specimen belongs to a study of blood T cells in healthy people across ages (dated by TCRdb to between 2015 and 2016). Context from the whole study: In model experiments, roughly one uniquely barcoded TCR beta cDNA molecule per two T cells was captured by template switching. The donors were divided into four age groups: young (average 16 years), middle-aged (under 40), aged (approximately 62) and long-lived (82). The study analyzed two additional independent replicas of 1 million unique cDNA reads from the same blood draw for two donors, one aged 18 to 29 and one aged 80 or older. Donors of different ages were randomly distributed across sequencing lanes to avoid experimental bias. Using deep sequencing normalized with unique cDNA molecular identifiers, the study measured how TCR beta repertoire diversity changes with age. General conclusions and limits of the study: The long-lived group showed more naive CD4+ T cells, fewer expanded clones and increased TCR diversity than the aged group, suggesting age selection. Conclusive comparison of naive and antigen-experienced compartments was prevented by the profiling of bulk unsorted PBMCs. Total diversity estimates from one million sequenced T cells were considered lower bounds and underestimates. The percentage of naive T cells measured by flow cytometry correlated strongly with observed TCR beta diversity. Observed TCR beta diversity per million T cells fell roughly linearly with age, and a significant reduction was already apparent by age roughly 40. Because the CMV infection status of the donors was unknown, age-related changes in expanded clonotypes may potentially have been confounded.

The sequencing input was blood. The chain is encoded by TRBV9 joined to TRBJ2-7; the D gene is not confidently resolved. The TCR comes from a human donor in good health. The CDR3 region: CASSGALATPTYEQYF. The nucleotides read TGTGCCAGCAGCGGGGCCCTTGCTACCCCAACCTACGAGCAGTACTTC.